Listed below are T cell receptor beta chains from one sample, sequenced in a study of T cells in Graves' hyperthyroidism and ophthalmopathy. TCRdb processed the multiplex PCR reads anew with MiXCR; each CDR3 protein has one entry. The table lists 350,000 or so distinct CDR3 sequences, 15% to 20% of them singletons. Sequenced: blood. The receptors were gathered from a woman aged 40 to 49 with Graves' ophthalmopathy. CDR3s include the opening cysteine and the closing phenylalanine or tryptophan. Each record gives: V gene, D gene, clone size, J gene, CDR3 DNA, CDR3 protein. The D gene is left open where the match is weak. Some rows mark clone size as missing; the rest say once, few, many or name a class of expanded clone.

TRBV27	NA	many	TRBJ1-5	TGTGCCAGCAGTTTATCTTATGAGGGCGGTTTTAGCAATCAGCCCCAGCATTTT	CASSLSYEGGFSNQPQHF
TRBV7-9	NA	NA	TRBJ1-1	TGTGCCAGCAGCTTAGGCAGCCTGAACACTGAAGCTTGCTTT	CASSLGSLNTEACF
TRBV7-8	TRBD2	many	TRBJ2-2	TGTGCCAGCAGCCGGGGGAGCGGGACTAGGGCCGGGGAGCTGTTTTTT	CASSRGSGTRAGELFF
TRBV7-9	NA	NA	TRBJ2-7	TGTGCCAGCAGCCGGGACACTGGGTTGGGGTACTTC	CASSRDTGLGYF
TRBV9	TRBD2	few	TRBJ2-5	TGTGCCAGCAGCGTAGCTCCCCTAGCGGGCAAAGAGACCCAGTACTTC	CASSVAPLAGKETQYF
TRBV3-1	TRBD1	many	TRBJ1-5	TGTGCCAGCAGCCAAGGGATGACAGGGAGCCAGCCCCAGCATTTT	CASSQGMTGSQPQHF
TRBV28	NA	many	TRBJ1-2	TGTGCCAGCAGTTTATCTAACATCAACTATGGCTACACCTTC	CASSLSNINYGYTF
TRBV7-8	NA	many	TRBJ1-1	TGTGCCAGCAGCTTAGCGTTCAGCCACACTGAAGCTTTCTTT	CASSLAFSHTEAFF
TRBV12-3/TRBV12-4	NA	many	TRBJ2-2	TGTGCCAGCAGTTTCCGTTCGAACACCGGGGAGCTGTTTTTT	CASSFRSNTGELFF
TRBV27	TRBD2	NA	TRBJ2-7	TGTGCCAGCAGCCGCCGACTAGCGGGAGGGAGAGAGCAGTACTTC	CASSRRLAGGREQYF
TRBV2	NA	NA	TRBJ2-5	TGTGCCAGCAGTGGACAGAAAGAGACCCAGTACTTC	CASSGQKETQYF
TRBV19	TRBD2	many	TRBJ2-2	TGTGCCAGTAGGGGGAGGGGACCCGGGGAGCTGTTTTTT	CASRGRGPGELFF
TRBV27	TRBD2	many	TRBJ2-2	TGTGCCAGCAGTTTATCGTGGACTAGGTACACCGGGGAGCTGTTTTTT	CASSLSWTRYTGELFF
TRBV12-3/TRBV12-4	NA	NA	TRBJ2-7	TGTGCCACCAGTTCATACTACGAGCAGTCCTTC	CATSSYYEQSF
TRBV30	NA	many	TRBJ2-2	TGTGCCTGGGTTCGACTGATTAACGGGGAGCTGTTTTTT	CAWVRLINGELFF
TRBV6-2/TRBV6-3	NA	NA	TRBJ1-5	TGTGCCAGCAGTCGCAGCAACAGCAATCAGCCCCAGCATTTT	CASSRSNSNQPQHF
TRBV7-9	NA	many	TRBJ1-3	TGTGCCAGCAGCTTCCCGGGGGGAAACACCATATATTTT	CASSFPGGNTIYF
TRBV18	TRBD2	few	TRBJ2-4	TGTGCCAGCTCACCACGAGCGGGAGACAGCATTCAGTACTTC	CASSPRAGDSIQYF
TRBV10-3	NA	many	TRBJ1-1	TGTGCCACCCAAAACAGGGACGGCACTGAAGCTTTCTTT	CATQNRDGTEAFF
TRBV28	NA	many	TRBJ1-1	TGTGCCAGCAGCCTAAGCTTGATGGGCACTGAAGCTTTCTTT	CASSLSLMGTEAFF
TRBV2	NA	many	TRBJ2-7	TGTGCCAGCAGCGAACAGGGAAGGTCGACCTACGAGCAGTACTTC	CASSEQGRSTYEQYF
TRBV6-1	NA	many	TRBJ1-3	TGTGCCAGCAGTGAAATCAGAAGGGCTGGAAACACCATATATTTT	CASSEIRRAGNTIYF
TRBV7-2	NA	few	TRBJ2-1	TGTGCCAGCAGCCCCGCCAGTAGCGGCTTTTACGAGCAGTTCTTC	CASSPASSGFYEQFF
TRBV12-3/TRBV12-4	NA	many	TRBJ1-5	TGTGCCAGCAGTTTGGGGGAGAGGCAGCCCCAGCATTTT	CASSLGERQPQHF
TRBV7-8	TRBD2	many	TRBJ2-7	TGTGCCAGCAGCTCACGTCGACTAGCGGGGTACGAGCAGTACTTC	CASSSRRLAGYEQYF
TRBV9	TRBD2	NA	TRBJ2-2	TGTGCCAGCAGCGAGGGACTAGCGGCGAACACCGGGGAGCTGTTTTTT	CASSEGLAANTGELFF
TRBV6-7	NA	many	TRBJ1-2	TGTGCCAGCACCGATGACGGTAACTATGGCTACACCTTC	CASTDDGNYGYTF
TRBV6-5	TRBD1	many	TRBJ1-1	TGTGCCAGCAGTTACTCGCAGGGGGTTAACACTGAAGCTTTCTTT	CASSYSQGVNTEAFF
TRBV24-1	TRBD1	many	TRBJ1-2	TGTGCCACCAGTGATTCGACAGGGCCGGGGGGCTACACCTTC	CATSDSTGPGGYTF
TRBV11-2	NA	many	TRBJ2-7	TGTGCCAGCAGCTTACCGGACGTCGTCTCCTACGAGCAGTACTTC	CASSLPDVVSYEQYF
TRBV7-2	NA	many	TRBJ2-7	TGTGCCAGCAGCAGAAGGGCTTCCCGCCGACCCTACGAGCAGTACTTC	CASSRRASRRPYEQYF
TRBV10-3	NA	many	TRBJ2-7	TGTGCCATCAGTCAGAGGGGGGACCGTTACGAGCAGTACTTC	CAISQRGDRYEQYF
TRBV7-9	NA	many	TRBJ1-1	TGTGCCAGCAGCACAATGGGGACAAAGAACACTGAAGCTTTCTTT	CASSTMGTKNTEAFF
TRBV18	TRBD2	many	TRBJ2-3	TGTGCCAGCTCGCCCCCCAGGCTAGCGGGCACAGATACGCAGTATTTT	CASSPPRLAGTDTQYF
TRBV4-1	NA	few	TRBJ1-2	TGCGCCAGCAGCCACGACCCCGGGACAAGTTATGGCTACACCTTC	CASSHDPGTSYGYTF
TRBV5-4	NA	many	TRBJ2-5	TGTGCCAGCAGCCCCTCTGAAAGACAAGAGACCCAGTACTTC	CASSPSERQETQYF
TRBV12-3/TRBV12-4	NA	NA	TRBJ2-5	TGTGCCAGCAGTTTATCCGAGGAAGAGACCCAGTACTTC	CASSLSEEETQYF
TRBV5-1	NA	many	TRBJ2-5	TGCGCCAGCAGCTTTGGAAAAGAGACCCAGTACTTC	CASSFGKETQYF
TRBV6-2/TRBV6-3	NA	NA	TRBJ1-1	TGTGCCAGCAGAGGGGCCTCGGACACTGAAGCTTTCTTT	CASRGASDTEAFF
TRBV12-3/TRBV12-4	NA	many	TRBJ1-1	TGTGCCAGCCTGGCCCCAGAGGGCACTGAAGCTTTCTTT	CASLAPEGTEAFF
TRBV28	TRBD1	many	TRBJ2-2	TGTGCCAGCAGAGGGACAGGGGGCATCGGGGAGCTGTTTTTT	CASRGTGGIGELFF
TRBV28	TRBD2	many	TRBJ2-7	TGTGCCAGCACAATTGGGACTAGCGTCCACGAGCAGTACTTC	CASTIGTSVHEQYF
TRBV20-1	NA	many	TRBJ2-7	TGCAGTGCTTCATTTCTTCTGGAGACGTCGTACGAGCAGTACTTC	CSASFLLETSYEQYF
TRBV4-1	NA	many	TRBJ1-2	TGCGCCAGCAGCCAGGCCCCAGATAGGCTCGACGGCTACACCTTC	CASSQAPDRLDGYTF
TRBV7-2	NA	many	TRBJ2-7	TGTGCCAGCAGCTTAGTTGATCGGGCGTACGAGCAGTACTTC	CASSLVDRAYEQYF
TRBV20-1	TRBD2	many	TRBJ2-7	TGCAGTGGGGGACTAGCGGGAGGCCTAACCTACGAGCAGTACTTC	CSGGLAGGLTYEQYF
TRBV28	NA	NA	TRBJ2-3	TGTGCCAGCAGTTTTTCAAGGCGGACCGACTTTAGCACAGATACGCAGTGTTTT	CASSFSRRTDFSTDTQCF
TRBV9	TRBD2	NA	TRBJ2-2	TGTGCCAGCAGCCCGTTCCTGGCTAGCGGGTATATCGGGGAGCTGGTTTTT	CASSPFLASGYIGELVF
TRBV12-3/TRBV12-4	TRBD1	few	TRBJ1-1	TGTGCCAGCAGTCCTCGACAGGGGGCTGGGATGAACACTGAAGCTTTCTTT	CASSPRQGAGMNTEAFF
TRBV6-2/TRBV6-3	NA	many	TRBJ1-5	TGTGCCAGCAGTTACGTATCCTTTGTTCAGCCCCAGCATTTT	CASSYVSFVQPQHF